This T cell receptor (beta chain) was sequenced in a study of cytomegalovirus exposure and HLA in healthy donors. V lost 3 bases and J lost 0, with 11 bases in between. CDR1 and CDR2 from the germline V gene are GTSNPN and SVGIG (reference sequence). This CDR3 comprises 15 residues. Findings and limits, study-wide: Later analysis identified about 17,000 TCR beta sequences associated with HLA alleles, using a false discovery rate threshold of 0.05. Analysis was carried out at a later point, and it linked a missense DCLRE1C variant to TCR beta V- and J-gene trimming. Analyzed later, association rates of TCRs varied across HLA loci, with DRB1 most and HLA-C fewest.

With regard to this clone: Antigen unknown.

The PCR contained 60 Vbeta and 13 Jbeta primers. Assay: immunoSEQ multiplex PCR; the TCRdb copy retains only in-frame clones and omits some. The repertoire holds tens of thousands of clones, with over 65% as singletons. The chain recombines TRBV30 with TRBJ1-4; D is undetermined. The material sequenced was PBMCs. The TCR originated in a man in his forties in good health and CMV-seronegative. CDR3 in amino acids: CAWSPRDATNEKLFF. CDR3 DNA: TGTGCCTGGAGCCCCCGCGATGCAACTAATGAAAAACTGTTTTTT.